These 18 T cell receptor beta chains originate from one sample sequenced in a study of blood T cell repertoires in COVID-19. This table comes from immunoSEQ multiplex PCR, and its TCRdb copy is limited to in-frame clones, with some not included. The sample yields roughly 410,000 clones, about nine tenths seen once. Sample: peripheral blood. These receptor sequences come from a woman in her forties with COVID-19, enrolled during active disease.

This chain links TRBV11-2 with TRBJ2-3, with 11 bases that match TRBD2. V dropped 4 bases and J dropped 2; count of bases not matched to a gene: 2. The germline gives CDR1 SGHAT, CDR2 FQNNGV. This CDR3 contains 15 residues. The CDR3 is CASSSLAGDTDTQYF. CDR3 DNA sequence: TGTGCCAGCAGCTCACTAGCGGGGGACACAGATACGCAGTATTTT.

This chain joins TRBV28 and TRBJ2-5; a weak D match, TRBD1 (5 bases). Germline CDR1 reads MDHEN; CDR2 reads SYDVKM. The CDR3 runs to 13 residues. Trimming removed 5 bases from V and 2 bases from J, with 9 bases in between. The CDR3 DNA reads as TGTGCCAGCAGTCACAGGTTTCAAGAGACCCAGTACTTC. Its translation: CASSHRFQETQYF.

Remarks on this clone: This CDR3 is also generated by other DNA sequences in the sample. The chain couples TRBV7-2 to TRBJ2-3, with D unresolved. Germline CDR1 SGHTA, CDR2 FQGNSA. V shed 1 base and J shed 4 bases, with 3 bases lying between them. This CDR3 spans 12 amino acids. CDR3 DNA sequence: TGTGCCAGCAGCTTAGGAGCAGATACGCAGTATTTT. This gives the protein CASSLGADTQYF.

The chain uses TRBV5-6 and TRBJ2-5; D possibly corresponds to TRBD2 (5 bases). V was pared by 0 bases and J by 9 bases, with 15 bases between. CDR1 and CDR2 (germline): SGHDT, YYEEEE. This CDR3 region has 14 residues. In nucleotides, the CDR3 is TGTGCCAGCAGCTTGGGTGAGGGAAGAATGGCCCAGTACTTC. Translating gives CASSLGEGRMAQYF. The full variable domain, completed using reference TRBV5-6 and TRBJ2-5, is DAGVTQSPTHLIKTRGQQVTLRCSPKSGHDTVSWYQQALGQGPQFIFQYYEEEERQRGNFPDRFSGHQFPNYSSELNVNALLLGDSALYLCASSLGEGRMAQYFGPGTRLLVL.

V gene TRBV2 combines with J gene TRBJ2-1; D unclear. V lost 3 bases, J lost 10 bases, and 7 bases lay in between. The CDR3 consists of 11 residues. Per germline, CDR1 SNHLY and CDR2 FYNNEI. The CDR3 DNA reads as TGTGCCAGCAGTGACTGGGCGGAGCAGTTCTTC. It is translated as CASSDWAEQFF.

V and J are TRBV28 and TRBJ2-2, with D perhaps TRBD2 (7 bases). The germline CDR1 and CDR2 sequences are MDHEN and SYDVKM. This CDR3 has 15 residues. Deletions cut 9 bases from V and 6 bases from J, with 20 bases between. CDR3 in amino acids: CASAGSRGAAGELFF. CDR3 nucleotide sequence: TGTGCCAGTGCGGGGAGTCGGGGGGCTGCCGGGGAGCTGTTTTTT.

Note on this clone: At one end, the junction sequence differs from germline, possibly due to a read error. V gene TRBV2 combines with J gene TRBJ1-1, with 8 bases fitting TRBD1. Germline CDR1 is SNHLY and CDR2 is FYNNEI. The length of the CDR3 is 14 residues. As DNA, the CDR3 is TGTGCCAGCAGGGAAGGACAGGGCTACACTGAAGCTTTCTTT. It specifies CASREGQGYTEAFF.

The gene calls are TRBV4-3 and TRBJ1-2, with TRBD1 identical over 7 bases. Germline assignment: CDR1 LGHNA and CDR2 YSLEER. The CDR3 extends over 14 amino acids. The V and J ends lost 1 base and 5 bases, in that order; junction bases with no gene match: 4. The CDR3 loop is CASSQGGQLYGYTF. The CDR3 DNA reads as TGCGCCAGCAGCCAAGGGGGACAGCTTTATGGCTACACCTTC.

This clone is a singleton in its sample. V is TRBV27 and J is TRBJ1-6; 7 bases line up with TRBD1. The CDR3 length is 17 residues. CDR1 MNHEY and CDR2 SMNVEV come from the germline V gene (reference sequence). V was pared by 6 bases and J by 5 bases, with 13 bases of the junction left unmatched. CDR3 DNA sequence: TGTGCCAGCAGCATCGTAGGGGGCGCCCTTAATAATTCACCCCTCCACTTT. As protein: CASSIVGGALNNSPLHF.

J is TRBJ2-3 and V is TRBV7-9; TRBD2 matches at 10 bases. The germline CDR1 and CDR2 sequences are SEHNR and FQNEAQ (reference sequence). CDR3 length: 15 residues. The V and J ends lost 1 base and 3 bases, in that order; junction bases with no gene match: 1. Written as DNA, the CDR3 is TGTGCCAGCAGCTTAGGACTAGCGGGTACAGATACGCAGTATTTT. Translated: CASSLGLAGTDTQYF.

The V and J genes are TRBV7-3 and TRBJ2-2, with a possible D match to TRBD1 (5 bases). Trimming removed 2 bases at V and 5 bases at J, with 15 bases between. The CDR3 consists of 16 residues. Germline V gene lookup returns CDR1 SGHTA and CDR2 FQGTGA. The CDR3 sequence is CASSLWAGMGTGELFF. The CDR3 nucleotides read TGTGCCAGCAGCTTATGGGCAGGGATGGGGACCGGGGAGCTGTTTTTT.

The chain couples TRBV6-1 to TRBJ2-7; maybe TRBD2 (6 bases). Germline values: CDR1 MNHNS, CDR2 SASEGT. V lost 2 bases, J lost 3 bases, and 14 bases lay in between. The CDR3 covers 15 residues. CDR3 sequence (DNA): TGTGCCAGCAGTGAACCCGGGCGGGATCTCTACGAGCAGTACTTC. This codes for CASSEPGRDLYEQYF.

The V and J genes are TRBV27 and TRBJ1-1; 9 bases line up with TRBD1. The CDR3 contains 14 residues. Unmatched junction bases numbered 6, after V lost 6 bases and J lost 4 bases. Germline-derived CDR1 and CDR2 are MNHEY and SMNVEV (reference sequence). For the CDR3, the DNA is TGTGCCAGCAGCCGGGACAGGGCTGGCACTGAAGCTTTCTTT. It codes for CASSRDRAGTEAFF.

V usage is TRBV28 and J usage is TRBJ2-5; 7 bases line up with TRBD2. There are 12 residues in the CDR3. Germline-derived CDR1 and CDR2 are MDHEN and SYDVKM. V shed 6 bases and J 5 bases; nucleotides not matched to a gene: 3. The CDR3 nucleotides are TGTGCCAGCAGCGTCGGGAGGGAGACCCAGTACTTC. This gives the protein CASSVGRETQYF.

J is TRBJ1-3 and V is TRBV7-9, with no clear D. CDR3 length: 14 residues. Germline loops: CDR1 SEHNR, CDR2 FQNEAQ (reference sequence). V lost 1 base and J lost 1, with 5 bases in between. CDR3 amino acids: CASSLGSSGNTIYF. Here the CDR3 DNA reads TGTGCCAGCAGCTTAGGCAGTTCTGGAAACACCATATATTTT.

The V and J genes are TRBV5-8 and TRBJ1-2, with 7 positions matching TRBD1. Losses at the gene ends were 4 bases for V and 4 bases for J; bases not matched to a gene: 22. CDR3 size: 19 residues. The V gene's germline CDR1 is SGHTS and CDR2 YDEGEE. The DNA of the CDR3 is TGTGCCAGCAGCCCTTGGACATTGACAGGGATCCCTATGGCCTATGGCTACACCTTC. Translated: CASSPWTLTGIPMAYGYTF.

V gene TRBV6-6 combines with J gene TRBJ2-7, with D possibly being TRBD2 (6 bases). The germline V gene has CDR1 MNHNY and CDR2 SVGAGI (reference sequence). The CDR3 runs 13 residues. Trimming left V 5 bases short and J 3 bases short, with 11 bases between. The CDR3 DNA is TGTGCCAGCAGTGTAGCGGAGCTCTACGAGCAGTACTTC. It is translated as CASSVAELYEQYF.

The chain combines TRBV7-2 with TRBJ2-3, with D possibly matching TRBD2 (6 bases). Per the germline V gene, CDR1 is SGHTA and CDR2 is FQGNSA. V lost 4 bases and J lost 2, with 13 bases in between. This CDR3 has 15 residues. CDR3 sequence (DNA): TGTGCCAGCAGCTCACCGGGACTTTACACAGATACGCAGTATTTT. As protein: CASSSPGLYTDTQYF.